The 16 T cell receptor beta chains in this list originate from one sample, sequenced in a study of blood T cell repertoires in COVID-19. Assay: immunoSEQ multiplex PCR; the TCRdb copy retains only in-frame clones and omits some. The data hold about 130,000 clones, with 70% to 85% observed a single time. The material sequenced was peripheral blood. Every receptor here comes from a woman aged 60-75 years with acute or convalescent COVID-19.

The table lists this clone with a count of one. This chain connects TRBV12-3 or TRBV12-4 to TRBJ2-7, with a tentative D call TRBD1 (5 bases). Trimming removed 5 bases from V and 9 bases from J, with 11 bases in between. This CDR3 is built from 11 residues. CDR3 loop: CASSAGSGQYF. CDR3 DNA: TGTGCCAGCAGTGCAGGGTCCGGGCAGTACTTC.

V usage is TRBV29-1 and J usage is TRBJ1-2; 10 bases map to TRBD1. This CDR3 is 12 amino acids long. In germline, CDR1 is SQVTM, CDR2 ANQGSEA. The V gene end was trimmed by 7 bases and the J gene end by 8 bases; junction bases not matched to a gene: 7. CDR3 amino acids: CSGSGQGKGYTF. CDR3 sequence (DNA): TGCAGCGGTTCGGGACAGGGGAAAGGCTACACCTTC.

CDR3: CSAQRGLGEKLFF. CDR3 nucleotide sequence: TGCAGCGCCCAACGGGGGTTGGGTGAAAAACTGTTTTTT. The chain links TRBV29-1 to TRBJ1-4; tentative D call: TRBD1 (5 bases). The CDR3 is 13 amino acids. Trimming shortened V by 7 bases and J by 7 bases, and 16 bases separated the two germline ends. The V gene's germline CDR1 is SQVTM and CDR2 ANQGSEA.

This clone was recorded once. V is TRBV4-2 and J is TRBJ2-3, with D possibly being TRBD2 (6 bases). Germline CDR1 LGHNA, CDR2 YNFKEQ. V was clipped by 1 base and J by 0 bases, with 17 bases between them. CDR3 size: 18 residues. CDR3 coding DNA: TGTGCCAGCAGCCAAGCGGGAGTCGGCGGGGTCAGCACAGATACGCAGTATTTT. The encoded protein is CASSQAGVGGVSTDTQYF.

This rearrangement joins TRBV3-1 (or the pseudogene TRBV3-2) to TRBJ1-6, with TRBD1 matching 10 bases. With 2 bases clipped from V and 7 bases from J, the junction kept 8 bases outside the gene matches. This CDR3 contains 17 residues. Germline CDR1 is LGHDT and CDR2 is YNNKEL (reference sequence). Written as DNA, the CDR3 is TGTGCCAGCAGCCAACCCCGACAGGGGGCCAAGAATTCACCCCTCCACTTT. Translated, it gives CASSQPRQGAKNSPLHF.

V usage is TRBV18 and J usage is TRBJ2-7; 9 bases agree with TRBD1. The CDR3 totals 16 residues. Trimming removed 2 bases from V and 6 bases from J; junction bases left unmatched: 11. Germline CDR1 reads KGHSH; CDR2 reads LQKENI. The CDR3 here is CASSPTAGTGMGEQYF. CDR3 bases: TGTGCCAGCTCACCAACGGCTGGGACAGGGATGGGCGAGCAGTACTTC.

This sequence joins TRBV9 and TRBJ2-5, with a weak D call TRBD1 (5 bases). V lost 0 bases to trimming and J lost 5 bases, with 14 bases between them. This CDR3 contains 15 residues. Germline CDR1 is SGDLS and CDR2 is YYNGEE. CDR3 DNA: TGTGCCAGCAGCGTAGGGCCGGGTGGGGCCGAGACCCAGTACTTC. This gives the protein CASSVGPGGAETQYF. The entire variable domain, with the rest obtained from reference TRBV9 and TRBJ2-5, is as follows: DSGVTQTPKHLITATGQRVTLRCSPRSGDLSVYWYQQSLDQGLQFLIQYYNGEERAKGNILERFSAQQFPDLHSELNLSSLELGDSALYFCASSVGPGGAETQYFGPGTRLLVL.

The rearrangement joins TRBV11-2 to TRBJ2-5; D is possibly TRBD1 (5 bases). Germline lookup yields CDR1 SGHAT and CDR2 FQNNGV. CDR3 length: 15 residues. Trimming took off 1 base at V and 2 bases at J, with 11 bases between the two ends. CDR3 nucleotide sequence: TGTGCCAGCAGCTTAGTTCCAGGGCGGCAAGAGACCCAGTACTTC. This gives the protein CASSLVPGRQETQYF.

The rearrangement uses TRBV20-1 and TRBJ2-2; D is undetermined. The germline V gene encodes CDR1 DFQATT and CDR2 SNEGSKA (reference sequence). The CDR3 runs 8 residues. CDR3 sequence: CSAGELFF. In DNA, the CDR3 is TGCAGCGCGGGGGAGCTGTTTTTT.

The genes are TRBV27 and TRBJ1-2; D is perhaps TRBD1 (5 bases). This CDR3 comprises 14 residues. Germline CDR1 and CDR2: MNHEY and SMNVEV (reference sequence). V gave up 3 bases and J gave up 8 bases, with 16 bases separating them. Here the CDR3 reads CASSFSRATAGYTF. CDR3 bases: TGTGCCAGCAGTTTCTCCAGGGCGACCGCCGGCTACACCTTC.

This clone was seen only once. This sequence joins TRBV3-1 (or the pseudogene TRBV3-2) and TRBJ2-3; TRBD1 matches 7 bases. The V and J ends lost 4 bases and 1 base, in that order; junction bases with no gene match: 2. The germline V gene encodes CDR1 LGHDT and CDR2 YNNKEL (reference sequence). There are 14 residues in the CDR3. The CDR3 spells CASSRGTGTDTQYF. DNA for the CDR3: TGTGCCAGCAGCCGTGGGACAGGCACAGATACGCAGTATTTT.

This clone came up a few times. The CDR3, as DNA: TGTGCCAGTAGAAAAACCGGGACAGTGGGTAACACCGGGGAGCTGTTTTTT. Its protein is CASRKTGTVGNTGELFF. This chain links TRBV19 with TRBJ2-2, with 7 bases that match TRBD1. Germline assignment: CDR1 LNHDA and CDR2 SQIVND (reference sequence). This CDR3 spans 17 amino acids. V lost 6 bases, J lost 2 bases, and 12 bases stayed unmatched. The full variable domain, its missing parts supplied by reference TRBV19 and TRBJ2-2, is DGGITQSPKYLFRKEGQNVTLSCEQNLNHDAMYWYRQDPGQGLRLIYYSQIVNDFQKGDIAEGYSVSREKKESFPLTVTSAQKNPTAFYLCASRKTGTVGNTGELFFGEGSRLTVL.

The chain uses TRBV19 and TRBJ2-4, with a weak D call TRBD1 (5 bases). The germline gives CDR1 LNHDA, CDR2 SQIVND (reference sequence). This CDR3 spans 12 amino acids. Trimming shortened V by 7 bases and J by 6 bases, and 10 bases separated the two germline ends. The CDR3 here is CASNDRLNIQYF. CDR3 DNA: TGTGCCAGTAACGACAGATTAAACATTCAGTACTTC.

This sequence joins TRBV7-6 and TRBJ2-2; 7 bases align to TRBD1. The CDR3 covers 15 residues. CDR1 and CDR2 from the germline V gene are SGHVS and FNYEAQ. V trimming: 9 bases; J trimming: 1 base; junction bases outside the gene matches: 8. The CDR3 reads CASRAGTENTGELFF. The CDR3 DNA sequence: TGTGCCAGTCGCGCCGGGACAGAGAACACCGGGGAGCTGTTTTTT.

The rearrangement links TRBV12-3 or TRBV12-4 to TRBJ1-1, with D hard to call. The CDR3 loop spans 13 amino acids. V lost 8 bases and J lost 5, with 15 bases in between. The CDR3 coding sequence is TGTGCCAGCGTGTCGTCGGCGGGGACTGAAGCTTTCTTT. Its protein is CASVSSAGTEAFF.

The chain recombines TRBV2 with TRBJ1-2; 7 bases map to TRBD1. This CDR3 has 14 residues. V lost 7 bases and J lost 6; bases outside the gene matches: 11. Germline CDR1 SNHLY, CDR2 FYNNEI. CDR3 residues: CASIGPYRGNGYTF. The CDR3 nucleotides are TGTGCCAGCATTGGCCCCTACAGGGGAAATGGCTACACCTTC.